These 10 T cell receptor beta chains were all obtained from the same sample, sequenced in a study of T cell responses to AZD1222 COVID-19 vaccine. Assay: immunoSEQ multiplex PCR; the TCRdb copy retains only in-frame clones and omits some. The table lists around 130,000 clones, about 86% of them singletons. The specimen was peripheral blood, collected on day 0 of AZD1222 vaccination. These receptors came from an adult in good health.

The chain is built from TRBV5-1 and TRBJ2-2; the D gene is possibly TRBD1 (6 bases). Trimming removed 0 bases at V and 7 bases at J, with 10 bases between. CDR3 size: 14 residues. Germline CDR1 reads SGHRS; CDR2 reads YFSETQ. Here the CDR3 DNA reads TGCGCCAGCAGCTTGGGCAGGGGTGACGGGGAGCTGTTTTTT. Its translation: CASSLGRGDGELFF.

This clone is a singleton in its sample. V gene TRBV6-1 combines with J gene TRBJ1-5, with D hard to call. This CDR3 is 15 amino acids long. The germline V gene encodes CDR1 MNHNS and CDR2 SASEGT. Trimming took 2 bases from V and 4 from J, leaving 12 bases between them. This chain's CDR3 is CASSERGDINQPQHF. Here the CDR3 DNA reads TGTGCCAGCAGTGAACGTGGAGACATTAATCAGCCCCAGCATTTT.

This sequence joins TRBV10-3 and TRBJ2-2; TRBD2 agrees at 10 bases. CDR3 length: 15 amino acids. CDR1 and CDR2 (germline): ENHRY, SYGVKD. V shed 2 bases, J shed 4 bases, and the junction held 1 base outside the gene matches. The CDR3 protein is CAISEQRGGTGELFF. Here the CDR3 DNA reads TGTGCCATCAGTGAGCAGCGGGGGGGCACCGGGGAGCTGTTTTTT.

The V call is TRBV29-1, the J call TRBJ2-3; D is undetermined. The CDR3 consists of 14 residues. The germline gives CDR1 SQVTM, CDR2 ANQGSEA. Trimming removed 7 bases from V and 1 base from J, with 15 bases in between. The CDR3 loop reads CSAGSRVGTDTQYF. The CDR3 DNA reads TGCAGCGCCGGCTCACGGGTCGGCACAGATACGCAGTATTTT.

The CDR3 region is CASALTGLFSNEQFF. DNA of the CDR3: TGTGCCAGCGCCTTGACAGGGCTCTTTTCAAATGAGCAGTTCTTC. The chain links TRBV28 to TRBJ2-1; 7 bases are shared with TRBD1. Germline CDR1 reads MDHEN; CDR2 reads SYDVKM. The CDR3 has 15 residues. V shed 8 bases, J shed 7 bases, and the junction held 14 bases outside the gene matches.

This clone has only one observation. The chain uses TRBV4-3 and TRBJ1-2; D call uncertain. The CDR3 spans 13 residues. V was pared by 1 base and J by 4 bases, with 7 bases between. Germline V gene sequence: CDR1 LGHNA, CDR2 YSLEER. The CDR3 loop is CASSQVPFYGYTF. CDR3 DNA sequence: TGCGCCAGCAGCCAAGTGCCATTCTATGGCTACACCTTC.

This rearrangement joins TRBV2 to TRBJ1-1, with 8 bases that match TRBD1. V lost 6 bases and J lost 5; bases outside the gene matches: 8. There are 14 residues in the CDR3. CDR1 and CDR2 from the germline V gene are SNHLY and FYNNEI. The CDR3 protein is CASSGQGVGTEAFF. Written as DNA, the CDR3 is TGTGCCAGCAGCGGACAGGGTGTGGGAACTGAAGCTTTCTTT.

This clone was recorded only once. The chain recombines TRBV28 with TRBJ1-1; D possibly corresponds to TRBD1 (5 bases). CDR1 and CDR2 (germline): MDHEN, SYDVKM. V dropped 3 bases and J dropped 5 bases, with 10 bases sitting between them. The length of the CDR3 is 13 residues. The CDR3 DNA reads as TGTGCCAGCAGTTTGGGGGGGAAGACTGAAGCTTTCTTT. Protein product: CASSLGGKTEAFF.

V and J are TRBV3-1 (or the pseudogene TRBV3-2) and TRBJ1-4; 8 bases line up with TRBD1. CDR3 size: 14 residues. Trimming took 5 bases from V and 4 from J; bases not matched to a gene: 3. CDR1 and CDR2 (germline): LGHDT, YNNKEL (reference sequence). The CDR3 bases are TGTGCCAGCAGCATGGACAGGGTTAATGAAAAACTGTTTTTT. Its protein is CASSMDRVNEKLFF.

The chain is built from TRBV4-1 and TRBJ1-2, with a tentative D call TRBD1 (5 bases). The V and J ends lost 0 bases and 5 bases respectively, with 10 bases between them. The CDR3 contains 14 residues. From germline, CDR1 is MGHRA and CDR2 YSYEKL. CDR3 loop: CASSQDRGGYGYTF. The CDR3 bases are TGCGCCAGCAGCCAAGATAGGGGAGGGTATGGCTACACCTTC.